This T cell receptor beta chain was identified in a study of T cell responses to AZD1222 COVID-19 vaccine. Details on this clone: Its target is not known.

The CDR3 has 13 amino acids. The germline CDR1 and CDR2 sequences are DFQATT and SNEGSKA (reference sequence). V lost 5 bases, J lost 0 bases, and 10 bases lay in between. Profiled with immunoSEQ multiplex PCR; TCRdb holds only in-frame clones, not every one. The sample comprises roughly 120,000 clones, just over 85% of which are singletons, and approximately 9.6% rests with the top ten. Notes on the study in general: White British ancestry dominated among donors, who included more females, and clonal diversity was possibly underestimated. Recipients of two AZD1222 doses showed rising Spike-specific TCR breadth and depth. Baseline seropositivity characterized only six AZD1222 recipients.

The specimen comprised peripheral blood, sampled on day 0 of AZD1222 vaccination. This sequence joins TRBV20-1 and TRBJ1-1; perhaps TRBD1 as D (5 bases). This receptor was taken from an adult in good health. This CDR3 is CSACGTVNTEAFF. CDR3 nucleotides: TGCAGTGCTTGTGGGACCGTGAACACTGAAGCTTTCTTT.